The sequence of this T cell receptor (beta chain) was determined in a study of cytomegalovirus exposure and HLA in healthy donors. PCR involved 60 Vbeta and 13 Jbeta primers. TCRdb's table, derived via immunoSEQ multiplex PCR, lists solely in-frame clones and lacks some. The sample holds more than 110,000 clones, approximately 83% seen once. This TCR came from a man aged 40-50 years in good health and CMV-seropositive. The sample was PBMCs.

The DNA for the CDR3 is TGCGCCAGCAGCCAGGGGCGGGGTGACTATGGCTACACCTTC. This sequence encodes CASSQGRGDYGYTF. The chain carries TRBV4-1 and TRBJ1-2; D possibly corresponds to TRBD1 (5 bases). Per the germline V gene, CDR1 is MGHRA and CDR2 is YSYEKL. This CDR3 has 14 amino acids. Trimming removed 3 bases from V and 3 bases from J, with 11 bases in between.